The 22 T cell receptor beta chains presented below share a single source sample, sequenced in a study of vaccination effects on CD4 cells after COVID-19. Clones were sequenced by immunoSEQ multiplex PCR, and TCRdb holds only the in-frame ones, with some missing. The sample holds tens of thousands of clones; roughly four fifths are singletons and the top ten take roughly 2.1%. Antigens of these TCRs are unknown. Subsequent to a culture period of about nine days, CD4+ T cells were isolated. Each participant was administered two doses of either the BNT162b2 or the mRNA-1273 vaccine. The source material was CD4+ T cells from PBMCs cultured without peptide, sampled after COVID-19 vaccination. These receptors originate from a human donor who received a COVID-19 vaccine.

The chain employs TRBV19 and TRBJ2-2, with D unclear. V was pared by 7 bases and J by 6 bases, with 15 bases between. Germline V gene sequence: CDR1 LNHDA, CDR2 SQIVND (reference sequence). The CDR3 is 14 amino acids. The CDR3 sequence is CASTPGFSSGELFF. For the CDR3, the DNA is TGTGCCAGTACACCAGGCTTTTCTTCCGGGGAGCTGTTTTTT.

The CDR3 protein is CASSSQGVAGGRSYNEQFF. In DNA form, the CDR3 reads TGCGCCAGCAGCTCCCAGGGTGTAGCGGGGGGCCGTTCCTACAATGAGCAGTTCTTC. The rearrangement uses TRBV5-1 and TRBJ2-1; 10 positions agree with TRBD2. This CDR3 region has 19 residues. Germline loops: CDR1 SGHRS, CDR2 YFSETQ. The V segment lost 3 bases and the J segment 1 base; nucleotides outside the gene matches: 13.

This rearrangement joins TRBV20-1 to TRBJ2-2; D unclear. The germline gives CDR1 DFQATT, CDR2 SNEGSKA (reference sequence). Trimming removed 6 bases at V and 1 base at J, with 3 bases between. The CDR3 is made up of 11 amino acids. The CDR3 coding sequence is TGCAGTGCCCGGAACACCGGGGAGCTGTTTTTT. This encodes CSARNTGELFF.

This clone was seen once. The chain's CDR3 is CASSQSPTGRGEKLFF. In DNA, the CDR3 is TGCGCCAGCAGTCAATCGCCGACAGGGCGGGGTGAAAAACTGTTTTTT. The genes are TRBV23-1 and TRBJ1-4; 7 bases are a match to TRBD1. Being an ORF, TRBV23-1 has a function that is uncertain. The ends lost 0 bases at V and 7 bases at J; junction bases unmatched: 8. This CDR3 contains 16 residues.

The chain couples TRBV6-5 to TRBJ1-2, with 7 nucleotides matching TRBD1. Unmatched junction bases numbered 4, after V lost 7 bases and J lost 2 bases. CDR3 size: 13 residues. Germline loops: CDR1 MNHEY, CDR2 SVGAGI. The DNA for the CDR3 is TGTGCCAGCACACTACAGGGGAACTATGGCTACACCTTC. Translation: CASTLQGNYGYTF.

The CDR3 nucleotides are TGTGCCACCAGTGATAACCCTGGGACTAGCGGGAACGGGGCGCAGTATTTT. Residues: CATSDNPGTSGNGAQYF. The chain joins TRBV24-1 to TRBJ2-3, with TRBD2 matching over 13 bases. The CDR3 has 17 amino acids. From germline, CDR1 is KGHDR and CDR2 SFDVKD. V was pared by 3 bases and J by 10 bases, with 12 bases of the junction left unmatched.

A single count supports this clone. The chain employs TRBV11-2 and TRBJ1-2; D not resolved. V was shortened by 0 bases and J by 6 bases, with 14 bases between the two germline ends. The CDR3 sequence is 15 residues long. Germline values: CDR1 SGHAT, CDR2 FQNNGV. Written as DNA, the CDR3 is TGTGCCAGCAGCTTAGATTACAGATTCGGGAATGGCTACACCTTC. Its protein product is CASSLDYRFGNGYTF.

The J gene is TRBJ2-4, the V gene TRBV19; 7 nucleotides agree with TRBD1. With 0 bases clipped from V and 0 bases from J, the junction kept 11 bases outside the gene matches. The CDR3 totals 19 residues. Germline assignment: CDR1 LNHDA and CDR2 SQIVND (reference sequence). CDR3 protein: CASSIDYTWDRLAKNIQYF. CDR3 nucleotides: TGTGCCAGTAGTATAGACTACACTTGGGACAGACTAGCCAAAAACATTCAGTACTTC.

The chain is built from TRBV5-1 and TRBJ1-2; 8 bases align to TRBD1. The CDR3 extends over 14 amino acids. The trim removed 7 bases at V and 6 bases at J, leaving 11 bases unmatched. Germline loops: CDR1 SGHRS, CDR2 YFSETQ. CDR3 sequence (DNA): TGCGCCAGCGGCCGGACAGGGCCGGGGGATGGCTACACCTTC. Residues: CASGRTGPGDGYTF. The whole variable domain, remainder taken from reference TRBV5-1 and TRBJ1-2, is KAGVTQTPRYLIKTRGQQVTLSCSPISGHRSVSWYQQTPGQGLQFLFEYFSETQRNKGNFPGRFSGRQFSNSRSEMNVSTLELGDSALYLCASGRTGPGDGYTFGSGTRLTVV.

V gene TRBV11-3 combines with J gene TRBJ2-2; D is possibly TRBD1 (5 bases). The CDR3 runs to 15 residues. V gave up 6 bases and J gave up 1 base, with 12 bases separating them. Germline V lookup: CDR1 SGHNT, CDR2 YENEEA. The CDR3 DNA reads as TGTGCCAGCAGGCATACAGGTCTGAACACCGGGGAGCTGTTTTTT. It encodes CASRHTGLNTGELFF.

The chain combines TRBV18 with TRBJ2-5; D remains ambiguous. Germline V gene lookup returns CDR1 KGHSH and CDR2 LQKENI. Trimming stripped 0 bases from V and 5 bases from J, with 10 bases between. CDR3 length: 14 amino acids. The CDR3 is CASSPPPQTETQYF. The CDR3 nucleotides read TGTGCCAGCTCACCACCGCCCCAAACGGAGACCCAGTACTTC.

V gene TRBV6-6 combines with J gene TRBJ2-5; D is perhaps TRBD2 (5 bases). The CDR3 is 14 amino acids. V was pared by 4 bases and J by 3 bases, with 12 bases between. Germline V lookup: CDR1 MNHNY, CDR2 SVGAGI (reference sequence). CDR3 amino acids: CASSSSRGEETQYF. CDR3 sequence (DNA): TGTGCCAGCAGTTCTTCCCGGGGTGAAGAGACCCAGTACTTC.

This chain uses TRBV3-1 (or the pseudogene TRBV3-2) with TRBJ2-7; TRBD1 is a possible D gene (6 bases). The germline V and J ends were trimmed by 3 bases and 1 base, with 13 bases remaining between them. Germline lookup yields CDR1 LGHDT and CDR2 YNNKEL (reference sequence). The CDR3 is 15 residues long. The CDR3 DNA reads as TGTGCCAGCAGCCAGGGGCCAACAGGGTCCTACGAGCAGTACGTC. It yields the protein CASSQGPTGSYEQYV.

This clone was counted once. This CDR3 is CASSLMTGSGSPLHF. Here the CDR3 DNA reads TGTGCCAGCAGTCTCATGACAGGGTCCGGTTCACCCCTCCACTTT. This rearrangement joins TRBV6-5 to TRBJ1-6; 7 bases fit TRBD1. Germline CDR1 and CDR2: MNHEY and SVGAGI. The CDR3 has 15 residues. The junction had 10 bases not matched to a gene; V was cut back by 5 bases and J by 9 bases.

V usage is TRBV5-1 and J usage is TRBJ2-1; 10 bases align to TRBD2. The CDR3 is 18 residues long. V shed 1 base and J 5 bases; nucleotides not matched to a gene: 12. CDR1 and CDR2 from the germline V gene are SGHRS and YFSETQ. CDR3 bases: TGCGCCAGCAGCTTGATTACGTTGAGCGGGGGGGCAAACAATGAGCAGTTCTTC. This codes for CASSLITLSGGANNEQFF.

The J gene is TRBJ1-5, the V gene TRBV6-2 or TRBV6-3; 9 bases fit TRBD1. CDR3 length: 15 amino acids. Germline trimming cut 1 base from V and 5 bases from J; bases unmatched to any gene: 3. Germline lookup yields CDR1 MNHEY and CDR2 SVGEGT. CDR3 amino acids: CASSYLDRGYQPQHF. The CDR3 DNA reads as TGTGCCAGCAGTTACTTGGACAGGGGCTATCAGCCCCAGCATTTT.

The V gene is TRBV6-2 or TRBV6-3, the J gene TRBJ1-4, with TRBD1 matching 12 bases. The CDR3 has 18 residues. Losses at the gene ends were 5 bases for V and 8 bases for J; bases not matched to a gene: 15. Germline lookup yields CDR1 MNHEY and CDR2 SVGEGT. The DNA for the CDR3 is TGTGCCAGCAGTATACTCCGTGGGACAGGGGGCGCGAGGGAAAAACTGTTTTTT. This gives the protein CASSILRGTGGAREKLFF.

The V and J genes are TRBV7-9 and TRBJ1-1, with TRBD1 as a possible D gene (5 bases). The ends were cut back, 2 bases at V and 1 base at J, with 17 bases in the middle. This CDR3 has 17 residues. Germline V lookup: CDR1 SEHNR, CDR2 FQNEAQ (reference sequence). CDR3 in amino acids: CASSLLSRALPNTEAFF. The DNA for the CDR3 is TGTGCCAGCAGCTTATTATCCAGGGCCTTACCGAACACTGAAGCTTTCTTT.

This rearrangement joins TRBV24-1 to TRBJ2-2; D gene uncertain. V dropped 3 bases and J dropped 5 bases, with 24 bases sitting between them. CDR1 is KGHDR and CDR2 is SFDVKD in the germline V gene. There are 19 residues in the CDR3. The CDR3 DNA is TGTGCCACCAGTGATCCCGGCACTCACAAACCCGTGGGGACCGGGGAGCTGTTTTTT. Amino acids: CATSDPGTHKPVGTGELFF.

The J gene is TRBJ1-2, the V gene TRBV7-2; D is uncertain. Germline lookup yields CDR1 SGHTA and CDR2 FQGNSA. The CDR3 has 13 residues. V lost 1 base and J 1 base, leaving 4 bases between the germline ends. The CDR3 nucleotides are TGTGCCAGCAGCTTAGGAGGTAACTATGGCTACACCTTC. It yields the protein CASSLGGNYGYTF.

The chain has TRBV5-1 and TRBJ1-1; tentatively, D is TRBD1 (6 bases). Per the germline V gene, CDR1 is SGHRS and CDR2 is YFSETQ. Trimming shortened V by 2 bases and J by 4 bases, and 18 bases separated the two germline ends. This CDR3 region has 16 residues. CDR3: CASSLYRDGLRTEAFF. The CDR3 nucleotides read TGCGCCAGCAGCTTATACAGGGACGGTTTACGCACTGAAGCTTTCTTT.

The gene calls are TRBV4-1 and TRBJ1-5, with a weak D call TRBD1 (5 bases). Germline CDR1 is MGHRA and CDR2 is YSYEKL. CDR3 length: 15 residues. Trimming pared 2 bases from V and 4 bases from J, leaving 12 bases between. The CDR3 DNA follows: TGCGCCAGCAGCCAACAGGGTACAGAAAATCAGCCCCAGCATTTT. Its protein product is CASSQQGTENQPQHF.